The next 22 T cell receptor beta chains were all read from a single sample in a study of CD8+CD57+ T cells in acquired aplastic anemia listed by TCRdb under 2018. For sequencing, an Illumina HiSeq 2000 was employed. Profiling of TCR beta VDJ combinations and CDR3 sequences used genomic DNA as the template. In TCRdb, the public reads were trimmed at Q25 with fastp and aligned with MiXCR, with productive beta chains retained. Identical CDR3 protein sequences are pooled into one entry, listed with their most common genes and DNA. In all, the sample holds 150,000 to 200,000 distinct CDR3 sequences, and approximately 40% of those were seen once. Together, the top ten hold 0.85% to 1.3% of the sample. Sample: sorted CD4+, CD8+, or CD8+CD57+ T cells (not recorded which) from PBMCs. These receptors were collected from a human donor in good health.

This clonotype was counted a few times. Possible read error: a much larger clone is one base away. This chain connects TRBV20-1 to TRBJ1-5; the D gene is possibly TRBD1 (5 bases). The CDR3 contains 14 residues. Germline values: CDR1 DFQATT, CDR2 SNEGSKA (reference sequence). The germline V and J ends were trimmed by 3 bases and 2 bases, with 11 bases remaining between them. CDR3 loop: CSASAGGGNQPQHF. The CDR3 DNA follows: TGCAGTGCTAGTGCCGGGGGAGGCAATCAGCCCCAGCATTTT.

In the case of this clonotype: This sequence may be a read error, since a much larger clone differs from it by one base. This CDR3 is CASGLSYNSPLHF. CDR3 nucleotide sequence: TGTGCCAGCGGGCTGTCCTATAATTCACCCCTCCATTTT. The V call is TRBV6-1, the J call TRBJ1-6; no clear D gene. CDR3 size: 13 residues. Germline V gene data show CDR1 as MNHNS and CDR2 as SASEGT.

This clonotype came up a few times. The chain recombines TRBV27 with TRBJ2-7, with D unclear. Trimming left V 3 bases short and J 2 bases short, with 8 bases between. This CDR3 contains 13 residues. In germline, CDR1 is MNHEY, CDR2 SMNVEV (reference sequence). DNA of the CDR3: TGTGCCAGCAGTTTTCTCCCCGCCTACGAGCAGTACTTC. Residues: CASSFLPAYEQYF.

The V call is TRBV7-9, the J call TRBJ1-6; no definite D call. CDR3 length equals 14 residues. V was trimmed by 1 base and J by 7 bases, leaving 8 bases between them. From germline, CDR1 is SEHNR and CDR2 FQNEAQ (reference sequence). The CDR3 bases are TGTGCCAGCAGCTTAGGGACGGACAATTCACCCCTCCACTTT. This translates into CASSLGTDNSPLHF.

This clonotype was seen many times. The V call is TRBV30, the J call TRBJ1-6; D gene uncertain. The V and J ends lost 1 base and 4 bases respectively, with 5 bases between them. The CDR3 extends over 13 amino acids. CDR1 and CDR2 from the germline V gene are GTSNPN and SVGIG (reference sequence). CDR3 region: CAWSEQYNSPLHF. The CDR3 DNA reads TGTGCCTGGAGTGAACAGTATAATTCACCCCTCCACTTT.

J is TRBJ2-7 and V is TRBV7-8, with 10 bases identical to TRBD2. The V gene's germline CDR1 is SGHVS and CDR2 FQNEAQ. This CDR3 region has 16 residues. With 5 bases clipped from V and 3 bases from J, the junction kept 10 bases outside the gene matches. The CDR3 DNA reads TGTGCCAGCAGCACCTCAAGCGGGAGGGCTAACTACGAGCAGTACTTC. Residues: CASSTSSGRANYEQYF.

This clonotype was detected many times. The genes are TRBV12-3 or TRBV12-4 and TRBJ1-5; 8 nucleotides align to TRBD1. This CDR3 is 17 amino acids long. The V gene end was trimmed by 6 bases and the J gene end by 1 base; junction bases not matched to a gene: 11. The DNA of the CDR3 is TGTGCCAGCAGCCGGACAGGGAAAGGTTCAAGCAATCAGCCCCAGCATTTT. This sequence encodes CASSRTGKGSSNQPQHF.

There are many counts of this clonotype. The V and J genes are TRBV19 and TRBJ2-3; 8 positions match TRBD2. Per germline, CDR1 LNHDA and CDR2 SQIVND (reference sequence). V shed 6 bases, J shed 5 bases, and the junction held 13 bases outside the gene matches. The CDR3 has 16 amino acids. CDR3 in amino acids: CASSFEVLAGLDTQYF. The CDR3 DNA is TGTGCCAGTAGCTTCGAGGTGCTAGCGGGTTTAGATACGCAGTATTTT.

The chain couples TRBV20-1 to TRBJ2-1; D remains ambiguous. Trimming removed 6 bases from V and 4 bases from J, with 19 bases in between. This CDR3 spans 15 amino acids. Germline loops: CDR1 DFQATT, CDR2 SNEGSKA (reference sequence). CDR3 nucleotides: TGCAGTGCCAGCAGTCGCCACTCGTCTTACAATGAGCAGTTCTTC. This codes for CSASSRHSSYNEQFF.

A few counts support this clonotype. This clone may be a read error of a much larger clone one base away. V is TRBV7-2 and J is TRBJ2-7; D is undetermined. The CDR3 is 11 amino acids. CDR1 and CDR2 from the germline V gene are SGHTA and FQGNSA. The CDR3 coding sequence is TGCGCCAGCAGCTTGGGGTCGAGTCGGTACTTC. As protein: CASSLGSSRYF.

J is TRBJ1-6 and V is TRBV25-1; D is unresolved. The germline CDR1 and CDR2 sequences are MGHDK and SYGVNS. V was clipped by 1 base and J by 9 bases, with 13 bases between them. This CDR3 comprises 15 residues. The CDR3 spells CASSESVGRGSPLHF. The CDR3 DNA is TGTGCCAGCAGTGAATCTGTAGGTCGAGGTTCACCCCTCCACTTT.

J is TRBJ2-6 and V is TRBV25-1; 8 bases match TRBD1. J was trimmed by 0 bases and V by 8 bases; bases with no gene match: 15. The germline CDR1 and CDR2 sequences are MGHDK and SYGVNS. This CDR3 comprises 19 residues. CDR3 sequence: CASSPPQGARGSGANVLTF. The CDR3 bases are TGTGCCAGCTCACCACCTCAGGGGGCTCGTGGCTCTGGGGCCAACGTCCTGACTTTC.

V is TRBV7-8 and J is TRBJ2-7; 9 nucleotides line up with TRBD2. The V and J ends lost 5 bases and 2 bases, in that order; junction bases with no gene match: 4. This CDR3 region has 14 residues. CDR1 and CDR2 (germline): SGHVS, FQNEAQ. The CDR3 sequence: CASSRSGGTYEQYF. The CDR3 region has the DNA TGTGCCAGCAGCCGTAGCGGGGGAACCTACGAGCAGTACTTC.

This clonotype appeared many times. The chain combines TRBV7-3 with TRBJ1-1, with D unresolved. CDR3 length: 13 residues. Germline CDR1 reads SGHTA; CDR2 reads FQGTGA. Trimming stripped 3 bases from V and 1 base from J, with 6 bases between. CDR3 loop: CASSFTENTEAFF. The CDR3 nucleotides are TGTGCCAGCAGCTTCACAGAGAACACTGAAGCTTTCTTT.

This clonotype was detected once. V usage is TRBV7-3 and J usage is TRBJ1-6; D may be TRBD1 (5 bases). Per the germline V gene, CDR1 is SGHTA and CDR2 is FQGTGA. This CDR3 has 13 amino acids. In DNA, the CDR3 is TGTGCTAGCTCCAGGGTTAGGGATTCACCCCTCCACTTT. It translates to CASSRVRDSPLHF.

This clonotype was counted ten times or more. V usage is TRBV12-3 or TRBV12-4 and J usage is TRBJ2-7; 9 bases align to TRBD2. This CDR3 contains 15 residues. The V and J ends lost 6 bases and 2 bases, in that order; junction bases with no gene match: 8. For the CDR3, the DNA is TGTGCCAGCAGGCGCGGGGGGGCGTACACCTACGAGCAGTACTTC. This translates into CASRRGGAYTYEQYF.

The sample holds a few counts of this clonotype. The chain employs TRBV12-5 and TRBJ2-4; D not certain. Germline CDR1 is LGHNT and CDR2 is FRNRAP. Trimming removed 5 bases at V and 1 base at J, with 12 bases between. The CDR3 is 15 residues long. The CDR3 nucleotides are TGTGCTAGTGGTCCCAAGGACGGGGCCAAAAACATTCAGTACTTC. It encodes CASGPKDGAKNIQYF. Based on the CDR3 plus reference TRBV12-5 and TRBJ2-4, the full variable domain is DARVTQTPRHKVTEMGQEVTMRCQPILGHNTVFWYRQTMMQGLELLAYFRNRAPLDDSGMPKDRFSAEMPDATLATLKIQPSEPRDSAVYFCASGPKDGAKNIQYFGAGTRLSVL.

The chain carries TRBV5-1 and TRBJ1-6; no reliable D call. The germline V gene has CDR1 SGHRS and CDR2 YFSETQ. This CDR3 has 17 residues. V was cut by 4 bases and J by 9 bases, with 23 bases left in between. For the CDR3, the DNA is TGCGCCAGCAGCCCCCTTTCCGAGGCCAGAGCGTCTTCACCCCTCCACTTT. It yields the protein CASSPLSEARASSPLHF.

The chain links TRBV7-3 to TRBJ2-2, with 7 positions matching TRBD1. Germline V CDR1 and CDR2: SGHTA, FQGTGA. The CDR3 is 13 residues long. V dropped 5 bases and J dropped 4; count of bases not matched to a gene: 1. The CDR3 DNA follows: TGTGCCAGCAGCCGGGACAGCACCGGGGAGCTGTTTTTT. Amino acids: CASSRDSTGELFF.

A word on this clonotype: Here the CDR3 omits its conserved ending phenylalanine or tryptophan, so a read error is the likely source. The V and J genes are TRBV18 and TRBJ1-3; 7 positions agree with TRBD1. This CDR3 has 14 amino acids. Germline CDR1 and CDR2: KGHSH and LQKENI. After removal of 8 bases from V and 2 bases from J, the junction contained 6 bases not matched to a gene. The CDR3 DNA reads TGTGCCAGCACCACAGGGGTTGCTGGAAACACCATATATGTT. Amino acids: CASTTGVAGNTIYV.

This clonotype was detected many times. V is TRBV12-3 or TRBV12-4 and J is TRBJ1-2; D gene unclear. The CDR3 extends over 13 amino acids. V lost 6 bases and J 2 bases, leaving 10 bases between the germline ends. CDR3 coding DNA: TGTGCCAGCAGGTCGACTATGAACTATGGCTACACCTTC. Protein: CASRSTMNYGYTF.

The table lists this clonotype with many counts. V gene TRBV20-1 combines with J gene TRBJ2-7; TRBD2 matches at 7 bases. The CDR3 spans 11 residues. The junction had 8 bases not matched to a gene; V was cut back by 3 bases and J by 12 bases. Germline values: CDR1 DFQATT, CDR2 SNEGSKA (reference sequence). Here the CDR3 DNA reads TGCAGTGCTAGTCTGGCGGGAGATGGGTACTTC. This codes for CSASLAGDGYF.